This entry lists 15 T cell receptor beta chains sequenced from one sample in a study of CD8 T cells in Susac syndrome (dated by TCRdb to about 2019). The protocol used for the library was the immunoSEQ multiplex PCR assay. RNA was extracted with the RNeasy kit and roughly 0.45 to 1 ug was reverse transcribed using random hexamers. The public reads were run again by TCRdb, first through fastp at Q25 and then through MiXCR, and only productive beta chains were kept. When rows share a CDR3 protein, they turn into one entry using the most common DNA and genes. A total of about 130,000 distinct CDR3 sequences appear in this sample, around 96% of them only once. 0.2% to 0.25% of the sample belongs to the ten largest clones. The sequencing input was CD8+ T cells from PBMCs. The receptors originated from a human donor with Susac syndrome.

V is TRBV20-1 and J is TRBJ2-7, with unresolved D. The CDR3 covers 13 residues. V was clipped by 0 bases and J by 3 bases, with 9 bases between them. Germline lookup yields CDR1 DFQATT and CDR2 SNEGSKA (reference sequence). The CDR3 bases are TGCAGTGCTAGAGATAGGGTGAACTACGAGCAGTACTTC. Translated: CSARDRVNYEQYF.

The chain uses TRBV20-1 and TRBJ2-1; D may be TRBD2 (6 bases). The CDR3 spans 15 residues. Germline V lookup: CDR1 DFQATT, CDR2 SNEGSKA (reference sequence). Trimming pared 0 bases from V and 4 bases from J, leaving 13 bases between. CDR3 in DNA: TGCAGTGCTAGAGATCTGGCGGGACCGTACAATGAGCAGTTCTTC. It is translated as CSARDLAGPYNEQFF.

The chain has TRBV4-2 and TRBJ2-2; TRBD2 matches at 8 bases. Losses at the gene ends were 0 bases for V and 7 bases for J; bases not matched to a gene: 4. This CDR3 comprises 15 residues. Germline V gene sequence: CDR1 LGHNA, CDR2 YNFKEQ. The CDR3 DNA reads TGTGCCAGCAGCCAAGATCGGGGGGGCAGCGGGGAGCTGTTTTTT. Protein: CASSQDRGGSGELFF.

Here the CDR3 DNA reads TGTGCCTGGAGACCAAGGGGGGGCGAGGGCAATCAGCCCCAGCATTTT. This encodes CAWRPRGGEGNQPQHF. The gene calls are TRBV30 and TRBJ1-5; tentatively, D is TRBD1 (6 bases). The CDR3 runs to 16 residues. The V end was cut by 3 bases, the J end by 2 bases, with 17 bases between. CDR1 is GTSNPN, CDR2 SVGIG, per germline (reference sequence).

CDR3 loop: CASRLGGRDRPYNEQFF. The CDR3 region has the DNA TGTGCAAGTCGCTTAGGGGGGCGGGACCGTCCCTACAATGAGCAGTTCTTC. The chain employs TRBV12-2 and TRBJ2-1; TRBD1 is taken as the D call from the table, unchecked against the DNA. TRBV12-2 constitutes a pseudogene. The CDR3 is made up of 17 amino acids.

V and J are TRBV4-3 and TRBJ2-7; D perhaps matches TRBD1 (6 bases). From germline, CDR1 is LGHNA and CDR2 YSLEER. Trimming cost V 3 bases and J 2 bases, with 17 bases left between them. The CDR3 covers 16 residues. The CDR3 reads CASSHLVGATAYEQYF. The DNA of the CDR3 is TGCGCCAGCAGCCACCTAGTGGGGGCTACAGCCTACGAGCAGTACTTC.

The rearrangement uses TRBV12-3 or TRBV12-4 and TRBJ1-2, with D possibly matching TRBD1 (5 bases). With 5 bases removed from V and 5 bases from J, the gap between germline ends came to 18 bases. The CDR3 sequence is 15 residues long. The CDR3 DNA is TGTGCCAGCAGTCTTGGGACGGTTTTAACATATGGCTACACCTTC. Amino acid sequence: CASSLGTVLTYGYTF.

The CDR3: CASSSDRRTLNTGELFF. In DNA, the CDR3 is TGTGCCAGCAGCTCGGACCGCCGTACCTTGAACACCGGGGAGCTGTTTTTT. The chain couples TRBV7-3 to TRBJ2-2, with unresolved D. This CDR3 comprises 17 residues. The V and J ends lost 4 bases and 1 base respectively, with 16 bases between them. CDR1 is SGHTA, CDR2 FQGTGA, per germline. Based on the CDR3 plus reference TRBV7-3 and TRBJ2-2, the full variable domain is GAGVSQTPSNKVTEKGKYVELRCDPISGHTALYWYRQSLGQGPEFLIYFQGTGAADDSGLPNDRFFAVRPEGSVSTLKIQRTERGDSAVYLCASSSDRRTLNTGELFFGEGSRLTVL.

Only one count was recorded for this clonotype. The J gene is TRBJ2-5, the V gene TRBV25-1; 8 positions agree with TRBD2. Trimming took 3 bases from V and 0 from J; bases not matched to a gene: 9. The CDR3 has 17 residues. CDR1 is MGHDK and CDR2 is SYGVNS in the germline V gene. CDR3 DNA: TGTGCCAGCAGTGAGGGTGAGGTAGCGGGATACCAAGAGACCCAGTACTTC. Protein product: CASSEGEVAGYQETQYF.

CDR3 DNA: TGTGCCAGCAGCGCCAGCTCAACCGCCTCTGGGGCCAACGTCCTGACTTTC. Amino acid sequence: CASSASSTASGANVLTF. V usage is TRBV5-4 and J usage is TRBJ2-6; D gene ambiguous. This CDR3 is 17 amino acids long. From germline, CDR1 is SGHNT and CDR2 YYREEE (reference sequence). V gave up 4 bases and J gave up 0 bases, with 14 bases separating them.

This chain joins TRBV20-1 and TRBJ2-6; D is ambiguous. The V end was cut by 1 base, the J end by 8 bases, with 9 bases between. Per germline, CDR1 DFQATT and CDR2 SNEGSKA (reference sequence). The CDR3 is 13 residues long. CDR3 loop: CSARVGSTNVLTF. CDR3 sequence (DNA): TGCAGTGCTAGAGTAGGGTCTACCAACGTCCTGACTTTC.

The rearrangement links TRBV27 to TRBJ1-2; no firm D call. Per the germline V gene, CDR1 is MNHEY and CDR2 is SMNVEV (reference sequence). CDR3 size: 14 residues. V lost 5 bases and J 4 bases, leaving 14 bases between the germline ends. The CDR3 protein is CASSPSYGPYGYTF. The CDR3 region has the DNA TGTGCCAGCAGTCCCTCATACGGGCCCTATGGCTACACCTTC.

This clonotype was observed a few times. The V and J genes are TRBV19 and TRBJ1-2; TRBD1 agrees at 10 bases. The germline V gene encodes CDR1 LNHDA and CDR2 SQIVND (reference sequence). CDR3 length: 13 residues. With V trimmed by 8 bases and J by 8 bases, 8 bases remained unmatched. CDR3 sequence reads: CASSTGTGDGYTF. CDR3 nucleotides: TGTGCCAGTTCTACCGGGACAGGGGACGGCTACACCTTC.

This clonotype has just one count. The rearrangement links TRBV7-8 to TRBJ2-2, with 8 bases that match TRBD1. J lost 5 bases, V lost 5 bases, and 13 bases had no gene match. Germline CDR1 is SGHVS and CDR2 is FQNEAQ. The length of the CDR3 is 17 residues. The CDR3 bases are TGTGCCAGCAGCAGAAACCCAGGGGGCGGTGATACCGGGGAGCTGTTTTTT. Its translation is CASSRNPGGGDTGELFF.

The V call is TRBV7-9, the J call TRBJ2-1; 7 nucleotides agree with TRBD2. The CDR3 has 15 amino acids. After removal of 4 bases from V and 2 bases from J, the junction contained 5 bases not matched to a gene. Germline V gives CDR1 SEHNR, CDR2 FQNEAQ (reference sequence). The CDR3 sequence: CASSSALAAYNEQFF. The DNA for the CDR3 is TGTGCCAGCAGCTCCGCGCTAGCGGCCTACAATGAGCAGTTCTTC.